The clone carrying this T cell receptor (beta chain) showed up many times. The antigen is not known. CDR3 length: 13 residues. Per germline, CDR1 KGHSH and CDR2 LQKENI. The V end was cut by 5 bases, the J end by 2 bases, with 9 bases between. TCRdb passed the reads through MiXCR, listing each CDR3 protein once. The table includes a few hundred thousand distinct CDR3 sequences, more than 9% detected once. This sample is drawn from a study of T cell repertoires in cytomegalovirus infection. Study-level information: Both CMV infection and a matching HLA type were indicated by public TCR beta signatures.

Findings and limits, study-wide: Based on cumulative public TCR beta family frequency, carriers of CMV plus the relevant HLA were identified.

Material: PBMCs. The chain employs TRBV18 and TRBJ1-2; weak D call: TRBD1 (6 bases). The source is a human donor in good health (CMV status not recorded). Some clones in this sample may be carry-over from other donors' samples. Here the CDR3 reads CASSTQGNYGYTF. Written as DNA, the CDR3 is TGTGCCAGCTCAACACAGGGAAACTATGGCTACACCTTC.